This is a list of T cell receptor beta chains from one sample in a study of T cell responses to AZD1222 COVID-19 vaccine. The table came from immunoSEQ multiplex PCR; TCRdb's copy has only in-frame clones and leaves some out. The sample consists of about 85,000 clones, around 85% of them appearing once. Sequencing was performed on peripheral blood, taken on day 0 of AZD1222 vaccination. Every receptor here comes from an adult in good health. The CDR3 runs from the conserved cysteine through the conserved F or W. Each record gives: D gene, clone size, J gene, V gene, CDR3 protein, CDR3 DNA. A D gene is named only where the DNA matches it firmly. Rows may omit the clone size; those that give it use once, few, many or a size class.

- | few | TRBJ1-5 | TRBV28 | CASSLVWGIKNQPQHF | TGTGCCAGCAGTTTAGTTTGGGGGATCAAAAATCAGCCCCAGCATTTT
TRBD1 | - | TRBJ1-2 | TRBV13 | CASSLGTGDYGYTF | TGTGCCAGCAGCTTAGGGACAGGGGACTATGGCTACACCTTC
- | once | TRBJ1-1 | TRBV6-2/TRBV6-3 | CASSYVQGGTRNEEAFF | TGTGCCAGCAGTTACGTGCAGGGCGGCACTAGGAACGAAGAAGCTTTCTTT
TRBD2 | - | TRBJ2-7 | TRBV7-2 | CASSPRTSGYYEQYF | TGTGCCAGCAGCCCCAGGACTAGCGGGTACTACGAGCAGTACTTC
- | - | TRBJ1-1 | TRBV19 | CASREGAREGTEAFF | TGTGCCAGTAGGGAGGGCGCCAGGGAAGGCACTGAAGCTTTCTTT
- | few | TRBJ2-1 | TRBV9 | CASSVEGTPSYNEQFF | TGTGCCAGCAGCGTAGAAGGGACTCCCTCCTACAATGAGCAGTTCTTC
- | few | TRBJ2-1 | TRBV11-2 | CASSLDSGKYNEQFF | TGTGCCAGCAGCTTAGACAGCGGAAAGTACAATGAGCAGTTCTTC
- | medium-sized | TRBJ1-5 | TRBV28 | CASSGLGPSEPQHF | TGTGCCAGCAGTGGCCTGGGGCCCTCCGAGCCCCAGCATTTT
- | - | TRBJ2-7 | TRBV30 | CAWSMVSYEQYF | TGTGCCTGGAGTATGGTCTCCTACGAGCAGTACTTC
- | - | TRBJ1-5 | TRBV6-5 | CASRRLGTPNQPQHF | TGTGCCAGCAGGCGCCTCGGGACTCCTAATCAGCCCCAGCATTTT
- | - | TRBJ2-3 | TRBV10-3 | CAISTLGMWYF | TGTGCCATCAGTACACTCGGGATGTGGTATTTT
TRBD1 | - | TRBJ2-7 | TRBV2 | CASSLTGTGAYEQYF | TGTGCCAGCAGCCTAACCGGGACAGGGGCCTACGAGCAGTACTTC
- | - | TRBJ1-5 | TRBV7-3 | CASSLTPDQPQHF | TGTGCCAGCAGCTTAACGCCCGATCAGCCCCAGCATTTT
TRBD1 | - | TRBJ2-1 | TRBV11-3 | CASSLAGTGGYNEQFF | TGTGCCAGCAGCTTAGCCGGGACAGGGGGCTACAATGAGCAGTTCTTC
TRBD1 | medium-sized | TRBJ1-2 | TRBV30 | CAWEPYRGQGGYTF | TGTGCCTGGGAACCATACAGGGGCCAAGGGGGCTACACCTTC
- | - | TRBJ1-5 | TRBV19 | CASSGTRGREPQHF | TGTGCCAGTAGTGGTACTAGGGGACGGGAGCCCCAGCATTTT
TRBD1 | - | TRBJ1-2 | TRBV6-5 | CASRTGQGVFYGYTF | TGTGCCAGCAGGACGGGACAGGGGGTTTTTTACGGCTACACCTTC
- | - | TRBJ1-6 | TRBV30 | CAWRGVVNSPLHF | TGTGCCTGGAGGGGGGTGGTAAATTCACCCCTCCACTTT
TRBD2 | - | TRBJ2-7 | TRBV5-1 | CASSFTAGYYEQYF | TGCGCCAGCAGCTTTACAGCGGGATACTACGAGCAGTACTTC
- | - | TRBJ2-2 | TRBV4-1 | CASSQGSAAGELFF | TGCGCCAGCAGCCAAGGATCAGCGGCCGGGGAGCTGTTTTTT
- | - | TRBJ2-7 | TRBV27 | CASSQAYTSYEQYF | TGTGCCAGCAGCCAAGCATATACCTCCTACGAGCAGTACTTC
- | - | TRBJ1-2 | TRBV5-6 | CASSLVQPYGYTF | TGTGCCAGCAGCTTGGTACAGCCCTATGGCTACACCTTC
TRBD2 | - | TRBJ2-2 | TRBV11-1 | CASSKGLAFGELFF | TGTGCCAGCAGCAAGGGACTAGCGTTCGGGGAGCTGTTTTTT
- | - | TRBJ2-7 | TRBV19 | CASSPRGAISYEQYF | TGTGCCAGTAGTCCCCGCGGGGCCATAAGCTACGAGCAGTACTTC
- | few | TRBJ2-1 | TRBV28 | CASSLWASYNEQFF | TGTGCCAGCAGTTTATGGGCTAGTTACAATGAGCAGTTCTTC
- | - | TRBJ2-2 | TRBV19 | CASSGLSALNTGELFF | TGTGCCAGTAGCGGACTTTCCGCCTTGAACACCGGGGAGCTGTTTTTT
TRBD2 | once | TRBJ2-5 | TRBV18 | CASSPPLAGGLETQYF | TGTGCCAGCTCACCTCCACTAGCGGGAGGTTTGGAGACCCAGTACTTC
TRBD1 | - | TRBJ1-5 | TRBV30 | CAWQDRDGQPQHF | TGTGCCTGGCAGGACAGGGACGGTCAGCCCCAGCATTTT
- | - | TRBJ1-1 | TRBV6-5 | CASSYRGGAEAFF | TGTGCCAGCAGTTATCGAGGTGGCGCTGAAGCTTTCTTT
TRBD1 | - | TRBJ1-2 | TRBV19 | CASRGQGNYGYTF | TGTGCCAGTAGGGGACAGGGGAACTATGGCTACACCTTC
- | - | TRBJ1-3 | TRBV10-3 | CAIRGDISGNTIYF | TGTGCCATCAGGGGTGACATCTCTGGAAACACCATATATTTT
- | - | TRBJ1-1 | TRBV19 | CASSRQAWNTEAFF | TGTGCCAGTAGCCGCCAGGCCTGGAACACTGAAGCTTTCTTT
- | - | TRBJ1-5 | TRBV30 | CAWSPGRRNQPQHF | TGTGCCTGGAGCCCGGGGAGGCGCAATCAGCCCCAGCATTTT
- | - | TRBJ1-2 | TRBV2 | CASSEDMGYGYTF | TGTGCCAGCAGTGAAGACATGGGCTATGGCTACACCTTC
- | - | TRBJ1-6 | TRBV6-5 | CASSWGRESPLHF | TGTGCCAGCAGCTGGGGCCGGGAGTCCCCCCTCCACTTT
- | - | TRBJ2-7 | TRBV6-5 | CASSNSRAYEQYF | TGTGCCAGCAGCAACTCGCGGGCCTACGAGCAGTACTTC
- | once | TRBJ1-1 | TRBV25-1 | CASSDRLGGTEAFF | TGTGCCAGCAGTGACCGCTTGGGGGGTACTGAAGCTTTCTTT
- | - | TRBJ1-2 | TRBV10-1 | CASRIGRLGYTF | TGCGCCAGCAGAATCGGGCGGCTCGGCTACACCTTC
- | - | TRBJ2-3 | TRBV24-1 | CATSDRWGASTDTQYF | TGTGCCACCAGTGATAGGTGGGGGGCGAGCACAGATACGCAGTATTTT
- | - | TRBJ1-2 | TRBV21-1 | CASSSTGVSYGYTF | TGTGCCAGCAGCAGTACAGGGGTTAGCTATGGCTACACCTTC
- | once | TRBJ1-3 | TRBV7-3 | CASSPPSNTIYF | TGTGCCAGCAGCCCCCCCTCCAACACCATATATTTT
- | - | TRBJ1-4 | TRBV6-5 | CASTLPGTGLFF | TGTGCCAGCACCCTACCGGGCACGGGTTTGTTTTTT
- | - | TRBJ1-5 | TRBV28 | CASSLMGGKQPQHF | TGTGCCAGCAGTTTGATGGGGGGGAAACAGCCCCAGCATTTT
- | - | TRBJ2-7 | TRBV6-5 | CASSYGLGSSSYEQYF | TGTGCCAGCAGTTACGGTTTGGGCTCAAGCTCCTACGAGCAGTACTTC
TRBD1 | - | TRBJ2-2 | TRBV6-1 | CASSENRGSTGELFF | TGTGCCAGCAGTGAGAACAGGGGGAGCACCGGGGAGCTGTTTTTT
- | few | TRBJ1-1 | TRBV27 | CASRKGFNTEAFF | TGTGCCAGCAGAAAGGGGTTTAACACTGAAGCTTTCTTT
- | - | TRBJ1-5 | TRBV28 | CASRLTGNQPQHF | TGTGCCAGCAGACTGACAGGCAATCAGCCCCAGCATTTT
- | - | TRBJ2-3 | TRBV9 | CASSVVSGDTQYF | TGTGCCAGCAGCGTAGTATCGGGGGATACGCAGTATTTT